This TCR beta chain comes out of a study of T cell responses to AZD1222 COVID-19 vaccine. Study results and caveats: A reported finding is that nearly half of spike-specific TCRs target unmutated variant regions. Among vaccine-associated CD4 TCRs, coverage spanned spike, with dominance at 160-218 and 743-854.

Data came from immunoSEQ multiplex PCR; TCRdb stores just in-frame clones and leaves some out. Of about 130,000 clones listed, about nine tenths are singletons. In this sample, this clone turned up a few times. Its antigen is unidentified. CDR3 length: 14 residues. V gave up 3 bases and J gave up 4 bases, with 11 bases separating them. Germline V lookup: CDR1 MNHEY, CDR2 SVGEGT. This receptor was identified in an adult in good health. Source: peripheral blood, taken on day 0 of AZD1222 vaccination. The chain carries TRBV6-2 or TRBV6-3 and TRBJ2-3; no clear D gene. The CDR3 DNA reads TGTGCCAGCAGTTATGAACGGAGCTCAGATACGCAGTATTTT. This sequence encodes CASSYERSSDTQYF.